This TCR beta chain was obtained from a study of technical replicates of blood from a handful of donors. Profiled with immunoSEQ multiplex PCR; TCRdb holds only in-frame clones, not every one. Of roughly 93,000 clones in the sample, nearly 97% were seen once. The germline V gene has CDR1 MNHNS and CDR2 SASEGT. The CDR3 spans 16 residues. Trimming removed 3 bases at V and 6 bases at J, with 18 bases between. This sequence originates from a human donor in good health. The sample taken for sequencing was T cells isolated from PBMCs. The chain employs TRBV6-1 and TRBJ1-5; no firm D call. CDR3 DNA sequence: TGTGCCAGCAGTGAGCCGGGAAAAAGGGTCAGTCAGCCCCAGCATTTT. As protein: CASSEPGKRVSQPQHF.